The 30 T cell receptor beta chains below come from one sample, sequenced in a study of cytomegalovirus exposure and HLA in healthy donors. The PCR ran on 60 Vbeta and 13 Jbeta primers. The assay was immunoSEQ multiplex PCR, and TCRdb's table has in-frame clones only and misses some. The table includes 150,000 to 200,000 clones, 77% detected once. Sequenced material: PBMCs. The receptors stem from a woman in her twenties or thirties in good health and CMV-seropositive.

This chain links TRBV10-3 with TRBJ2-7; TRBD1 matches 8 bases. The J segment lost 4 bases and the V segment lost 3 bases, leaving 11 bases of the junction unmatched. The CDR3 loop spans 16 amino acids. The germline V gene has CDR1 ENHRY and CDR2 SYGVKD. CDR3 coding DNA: TGTGCCATCAGTGATCAGTTGGGACAGGTGGGGTACGAGCAGTACTTC. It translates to CAISDQLGQVGYEQYF.

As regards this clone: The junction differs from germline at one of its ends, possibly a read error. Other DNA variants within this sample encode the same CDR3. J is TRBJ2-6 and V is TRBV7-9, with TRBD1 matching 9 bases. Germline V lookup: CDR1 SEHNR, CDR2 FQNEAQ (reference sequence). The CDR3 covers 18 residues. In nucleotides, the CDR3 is TGTGCCAGCAGCTCCCCGGGACAGGGACATTCTGGGGCCAACGTCTTGACTTTC. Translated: CASSSPGQGHSGANVLTF.

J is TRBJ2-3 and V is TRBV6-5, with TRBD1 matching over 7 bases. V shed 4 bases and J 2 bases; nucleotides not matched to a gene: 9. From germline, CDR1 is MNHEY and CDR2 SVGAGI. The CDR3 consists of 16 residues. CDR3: CASSSGTVQFTDTQYF. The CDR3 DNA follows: TGTGCCAGCAGTTCCGGGACAGTCCAATTCACAGATACGCAGTATTTT.

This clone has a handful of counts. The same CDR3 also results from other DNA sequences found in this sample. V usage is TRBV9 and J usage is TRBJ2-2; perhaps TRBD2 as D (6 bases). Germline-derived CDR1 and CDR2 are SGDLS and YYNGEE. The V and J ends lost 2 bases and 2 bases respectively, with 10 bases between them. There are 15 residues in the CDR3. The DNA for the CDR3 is TGTGCCAGCAGCGTGGGGGGACTCAACACCGGGGAGCTGTTTTTT. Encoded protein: CASSVGGLNTGELFF.

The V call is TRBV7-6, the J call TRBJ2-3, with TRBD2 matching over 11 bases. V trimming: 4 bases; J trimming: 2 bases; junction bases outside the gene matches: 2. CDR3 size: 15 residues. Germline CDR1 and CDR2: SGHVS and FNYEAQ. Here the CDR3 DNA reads TGTGCCAGCAGCTCTAGCGGGAGGCCCACAGATACGCAGTATTTT. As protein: CASSSSGRPTDTQYF.

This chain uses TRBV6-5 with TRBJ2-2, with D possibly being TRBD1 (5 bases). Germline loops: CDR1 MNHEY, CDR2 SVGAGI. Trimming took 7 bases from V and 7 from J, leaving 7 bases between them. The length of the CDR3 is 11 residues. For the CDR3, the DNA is TGTGCCAGCACTAGGGGCGGGGAGCTGTTTTTT. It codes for CASTRGGELFF.

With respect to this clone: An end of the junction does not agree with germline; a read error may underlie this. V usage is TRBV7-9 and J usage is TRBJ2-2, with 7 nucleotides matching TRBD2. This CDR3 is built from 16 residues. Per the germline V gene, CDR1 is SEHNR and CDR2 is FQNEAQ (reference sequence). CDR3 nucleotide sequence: TGTTCCAGCAGCCCGCTAGCGGAGGGACCCACCGGGGAGCTGTTTTTT. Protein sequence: CSSSPLAEGPTGELFF. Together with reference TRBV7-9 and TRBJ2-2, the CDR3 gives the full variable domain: DTGVSQNPRHKITKRGQNVTFRCDPISEHNRLYWYRQTLGQGPEFLTYFQNEAQLEKSRLLSDRFSAERPKGSFSTLEIQRTEQGDSAMYLCSSSPLAEGPTGELFFGEGSRLTVL.

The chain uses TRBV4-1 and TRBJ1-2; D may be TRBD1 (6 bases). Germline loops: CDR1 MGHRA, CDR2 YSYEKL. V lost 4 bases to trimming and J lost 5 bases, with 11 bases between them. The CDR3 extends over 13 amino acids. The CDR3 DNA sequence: TGCGCCAGCAGCCGACTCGGACAGTATGGCTACACCTTC. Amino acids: CASSRLGQYGYTF.

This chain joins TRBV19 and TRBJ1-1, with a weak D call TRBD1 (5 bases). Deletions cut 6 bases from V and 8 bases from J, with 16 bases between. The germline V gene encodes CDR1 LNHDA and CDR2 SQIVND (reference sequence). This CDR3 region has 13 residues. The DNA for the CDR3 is TGTGCCAGTAGCCTCCAGGGATCGGGCGAAGCTTTCTTT. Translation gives CASSLQGSGEAFF.

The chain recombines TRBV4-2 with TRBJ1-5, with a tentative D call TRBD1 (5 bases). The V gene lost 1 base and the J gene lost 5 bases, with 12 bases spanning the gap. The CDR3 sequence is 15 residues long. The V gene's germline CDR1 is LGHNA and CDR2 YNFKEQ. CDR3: CASSQVGAVYQPQHF. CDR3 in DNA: TGTGCCAGCAGCCAAGTTGGGGCAGTGTATCAGCCCCAGCATTTT.

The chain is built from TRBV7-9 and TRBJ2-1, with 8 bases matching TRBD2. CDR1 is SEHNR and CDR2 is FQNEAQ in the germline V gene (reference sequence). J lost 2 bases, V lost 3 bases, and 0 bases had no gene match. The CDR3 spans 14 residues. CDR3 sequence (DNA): TGTGCCAGCAGCTTTAGCGGGGCCTACAATGAGCAGTTCTTC. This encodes CASSFSGAYNEQFF.

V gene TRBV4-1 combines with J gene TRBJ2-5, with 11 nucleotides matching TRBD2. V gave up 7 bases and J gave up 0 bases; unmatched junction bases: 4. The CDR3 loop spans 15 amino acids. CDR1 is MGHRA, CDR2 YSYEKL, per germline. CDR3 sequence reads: CASTVAGGYQETQYF. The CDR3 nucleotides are TGCGCCAGCACCGTAGCGGGAGGGTACCAAGAGACCCAGTACTTC.

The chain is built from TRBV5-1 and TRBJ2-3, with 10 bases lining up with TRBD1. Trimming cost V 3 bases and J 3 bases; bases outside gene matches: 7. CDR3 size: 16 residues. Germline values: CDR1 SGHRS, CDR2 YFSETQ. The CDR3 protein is CASSYQSGQGTDTQYF. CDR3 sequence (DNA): TGCGCCAGCAGCTACCAATCGGGACAGGGGACAGATACGCAGTATTTT.

The CDR3: CASSGQGGGYTF. The DNA of the CDR3 is TGTGCCAGCTCCGGACAGGGGGGTGGCTACACCTTC. The chain joins TRBV27 to TRBJ1-2, with 10 positions matching TRBD1. The CDR3 sequence is 12 residues long. Trimming removed 8 bases from V and 7 bases from J; junction bases left unmatched: 4. Germline V gene data show CDR1 as MNHEY and CDR2 as SMNVEV (reference sequence).

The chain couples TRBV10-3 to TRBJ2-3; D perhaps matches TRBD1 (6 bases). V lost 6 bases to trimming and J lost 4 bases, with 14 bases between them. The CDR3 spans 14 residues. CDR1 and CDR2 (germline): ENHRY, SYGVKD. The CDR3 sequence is CAIRSDSRPDTQYF. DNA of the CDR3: TGTGCCATCAGATCGGACAGCAGGCCAGATACGCAGTATTTT.

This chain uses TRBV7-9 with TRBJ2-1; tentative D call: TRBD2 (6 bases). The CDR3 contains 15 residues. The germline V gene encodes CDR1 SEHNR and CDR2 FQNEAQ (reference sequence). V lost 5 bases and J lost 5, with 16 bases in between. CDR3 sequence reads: CASSQRGKEDNEQFF. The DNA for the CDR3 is TGTGCCAGCAGCCAACGCGGGAAGGAGGACAATGAGCAGTTCTTC.

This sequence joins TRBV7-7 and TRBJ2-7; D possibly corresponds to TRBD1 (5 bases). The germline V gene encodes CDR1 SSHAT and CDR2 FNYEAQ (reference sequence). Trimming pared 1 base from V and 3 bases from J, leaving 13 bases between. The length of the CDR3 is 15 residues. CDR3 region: CASSLGAGLLYEQYF. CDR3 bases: TGTGCCAGCAGCTTAGGGGCAGGGCTACTCTACGAGCAGTACTTC.

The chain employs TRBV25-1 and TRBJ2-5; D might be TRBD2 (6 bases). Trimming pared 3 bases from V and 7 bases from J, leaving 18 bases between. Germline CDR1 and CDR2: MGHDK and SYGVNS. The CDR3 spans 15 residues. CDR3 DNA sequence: TGTGCCAGCAGTGACATGGACTATCCCTCAGGGACCCAGTACTTC. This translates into CASSDMDYPSGTQYF.

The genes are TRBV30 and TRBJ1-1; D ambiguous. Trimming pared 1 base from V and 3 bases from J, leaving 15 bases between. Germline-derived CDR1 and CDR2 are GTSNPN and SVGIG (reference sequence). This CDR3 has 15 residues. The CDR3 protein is CAWSAPGDVDTEAFF. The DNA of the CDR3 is TGTGCCTGGAGTGCGCCAGGCGATGTGGACACTGAAGCTTTCTTT. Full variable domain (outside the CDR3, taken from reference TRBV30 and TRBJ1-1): SQTIHQWPATLVQPVGSPLSLECTVEGTSNPNLYWYRQAAGRGLQLLFYSVGIGQISSEVPQNLSASRPQDRQFILSSKKLLLSDSGFYLCAWSAPGDVDTEAFFGQGTRLTVV.

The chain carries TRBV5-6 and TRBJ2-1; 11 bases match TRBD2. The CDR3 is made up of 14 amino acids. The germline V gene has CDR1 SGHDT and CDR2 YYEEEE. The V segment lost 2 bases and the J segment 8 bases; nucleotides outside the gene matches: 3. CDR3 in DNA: TGTGCCAGCAGCTTTAGCGGGAGGGTCGATGAGCAGTTCTTC. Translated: CASSFSGRVDEQFF.

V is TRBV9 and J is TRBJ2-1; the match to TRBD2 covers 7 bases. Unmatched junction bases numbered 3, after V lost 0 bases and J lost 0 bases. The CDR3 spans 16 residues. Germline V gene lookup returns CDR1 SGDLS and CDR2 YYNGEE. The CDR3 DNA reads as TGTGCCAGCAGCGTAGGCGGGAGAGGCTCCTACAATGAGCAGTTCTTC. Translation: CASSVGGRGSYNEQFF.

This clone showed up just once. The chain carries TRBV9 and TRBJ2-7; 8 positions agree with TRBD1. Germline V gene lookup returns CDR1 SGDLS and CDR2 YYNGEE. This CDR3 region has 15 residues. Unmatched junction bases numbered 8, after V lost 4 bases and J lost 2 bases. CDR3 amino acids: CASSPRTGIPYEQYF. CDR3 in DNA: TGTGCCAGCAGCCCACGGACAGGGATCCCCTACGAGCAGTACTTC.

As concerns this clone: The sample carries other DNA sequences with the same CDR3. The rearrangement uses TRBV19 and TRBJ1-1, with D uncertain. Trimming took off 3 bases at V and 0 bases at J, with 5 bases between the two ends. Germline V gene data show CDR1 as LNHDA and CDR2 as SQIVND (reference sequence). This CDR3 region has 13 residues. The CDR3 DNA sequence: TGTGCCAGTAGTATTCAGGTGAACACTGAAGCTTTCTTT. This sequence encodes CASSIQVNTEAFF.

CDR3 bases: TGTGCCAGTCACCCGGGCACCGGGGAGCTGTTTTTT. It specifies CASHPGTGELFF. The rearrangement links TRBV7-9 to TRBJ2-2, with D unresolved. CDR3 length equals 12 residues. The V end lost 9 bases, the J end lost 4 bases, and 9 bases lay between the germline ends. Per germline, CDR1 SEHNR and CDR2 FQNEAQ (reference sequence). The full variable domain, its missing parts supplied by reference TRBV7-9 and TRBJ2-2, is DTGVSQNPRHKITKRGQNVTFRCDPISEHNRLYWYRQTLGQGPEFLTYFQNEAQLEKSRLLSDRFSAERPKGSFSTLEIQRTEQGDSAMYLCASHPGTGELFFGEGSRLTVL.

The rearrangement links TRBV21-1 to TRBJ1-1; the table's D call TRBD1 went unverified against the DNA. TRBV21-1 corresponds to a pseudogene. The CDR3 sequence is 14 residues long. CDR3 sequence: CASSKAWDSPEAFF. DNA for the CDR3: TGTGCCAGCAGCAAAGCTTGGGACAGTCCTGAAGCTTTCTTT.

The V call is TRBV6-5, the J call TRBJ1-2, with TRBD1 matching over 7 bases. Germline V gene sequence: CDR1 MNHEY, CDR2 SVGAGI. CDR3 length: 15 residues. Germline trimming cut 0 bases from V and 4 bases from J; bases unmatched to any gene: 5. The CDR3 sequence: CASSYSSTGIYGYTF. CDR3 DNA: TGTGCCAGCAGTTACTCGTCGACAGGGATCTATGGCTACACCTTC.

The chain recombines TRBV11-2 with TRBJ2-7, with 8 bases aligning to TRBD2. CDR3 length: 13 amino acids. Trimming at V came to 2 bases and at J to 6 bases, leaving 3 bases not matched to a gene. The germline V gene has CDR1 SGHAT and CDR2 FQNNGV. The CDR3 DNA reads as TGTGCCAGCAGCTTAACGGCGGGAGGCGAGCAGTACTTC. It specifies CASSLTAGGEQYF.

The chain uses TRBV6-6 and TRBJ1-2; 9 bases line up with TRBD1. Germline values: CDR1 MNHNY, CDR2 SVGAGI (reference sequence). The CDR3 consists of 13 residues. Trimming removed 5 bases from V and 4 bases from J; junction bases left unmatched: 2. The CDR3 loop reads CASSTGQGYGYTF. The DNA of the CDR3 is TGTGCCAGCAGTACGGGACAGGGCTATGGCTACACCTTC.

The CDR3 sequence is CASSLDAGTSGNTIYF. The CDR3 DNA is TGCGCCAGCAGCTTGGATGCGGGGACCTCTGGAAACACCATATATTTT. The rearrangement links TRBV5-1 to TRBJ1-3; possibly TRBD1 for D (5 bases). The CDR3 totals 16 residues. Deletions cut 0 bases from V and 0 bases from J, with 10 bases between. The germline V gene encodes CDR1 SGHRS and CDR2 YFSETQ.

In DNA form, the CDR3 reads TGTGCCAGCAGTGACGGGACAGGGAAGGCGGAAAAACTGTTTTTT. This encodes CASSDGTGKAEKLFF. The rearrangement joins TRBV2 to TRBJ1-4; the match to TRBD1 covers 9 bases. Trimming cost V 3 bases and J 8 bases; bases outside gene matches: 7. This CDR3 is built from 15 residues. Germline lookup yields CDR1 SNHLY and CDR2 FYNNEI.